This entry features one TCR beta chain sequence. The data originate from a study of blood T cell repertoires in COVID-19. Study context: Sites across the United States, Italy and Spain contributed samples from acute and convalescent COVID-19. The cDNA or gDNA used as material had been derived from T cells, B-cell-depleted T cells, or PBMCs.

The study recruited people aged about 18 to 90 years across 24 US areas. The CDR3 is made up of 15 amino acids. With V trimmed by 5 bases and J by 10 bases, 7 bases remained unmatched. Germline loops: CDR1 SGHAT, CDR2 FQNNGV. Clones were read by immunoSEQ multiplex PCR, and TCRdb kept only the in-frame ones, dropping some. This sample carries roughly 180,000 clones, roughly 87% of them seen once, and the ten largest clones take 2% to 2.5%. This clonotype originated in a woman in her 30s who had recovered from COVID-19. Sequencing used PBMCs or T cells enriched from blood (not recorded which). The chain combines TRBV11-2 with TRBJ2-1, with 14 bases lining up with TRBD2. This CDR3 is CASSPTSGGAGEQFF. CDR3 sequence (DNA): TGTGCCAGCAGCCCGACTAGCGGGGGGGCCGGCGAGCAGTTCTTC. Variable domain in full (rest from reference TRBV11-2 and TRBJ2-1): EAGVAQSPRYKIIEKRQSVAFWCNPISGHATLYWYQQILGQGPKLLIQFQNNGVVDDSQLPKDRFSAERLKGVDSTLKIQPAKLEDSAVYLCASSPTSGGAGEQFFGPGTRLTVL.